The 28 T cell receptor beta chains below all came from one sample that was sequenced in a study of identical twins (TCRdb year 2016). Library generation was performed with 5' RACE. Sequencing was performed on an Illumina HiSeq 2000. TCRdb trimmed public reads at Q25 via fastp, called clones via MiXCR and kept in-frame beta chains. Identical CDR3 proteins give one entry, which carries the most common genes and DNA. The sample table holds some 630,000 distinct CDR3 sequences, of which roughly 6.6% were seen once. The top ten clonotypes cover 1.6% of the sample. This same sample was also part of a study on yellow fever vaccine responses in identical twins.

Material: PBMCs. Receptor source: a young woman in good health.

This chain uses TRBV6-1 with TRBJ1-5; no firm D call. Between the trimmed V and J ends, which lost 3 bases and 7 bases, there was a span of 13 bases. The germline V gene has CDR1 MNHNS and CDR2 SASEGT. The CDR3 has 14 amino acids. CDR3 DNA sequence: TGTGCCAGCAGTGATGAACAGAAGGTCCAGCCCCAGCATTTT. Translation: CASSDEQKVQPQHF.

The chain carries TRBV6-2 or TRBV6-3 and TRBJ2-6; D is perhaps TRBD1 or TRBD2 (6 bases each). The CDR3 covers 19 residues. The V and J ends lost 7 bases and 1 base respectively, with 23 bases between them. Germline CDR1 is MNHEY and CDR2 is SVGEGT. The CDR3: CASNARGRGRSSGANVLTF. Written as DNA, the CDR3 is TGTGCCAGCAATGCGAGGGGTCGGGGGCGGTCATCTGGGGCCAACGTCCTGACTTTC.

This clonotype was picked up many times. The rearrangement links TRBV27 to TRBJ1-4; 7 bases fit TRBD1. CDR1 and CDR2 (germline): MNHEY, SMNVEV (reference sequence). This CDR3 spans 15 amino acids. The V gene end was trimmed by 5 bases and the J gene end by 7 bases; junction bases not matched to a gene: 10. CDR3 coding DNA: TGTGCCAGCAGTCAGAGGGACAGCGCTCCTGAAAAACTGTTTTTT. Its protein is CASSQRDSAPEKLFF.

In its sample, this clonotype was seen a few times. The rearrangement uses TRBV6-5 and TRBJ1-2; D is ambiguous. Per the germline V gene, CDR1 is MNHEY and CDR2 is SVGAGI. Trimming pared 0 bases from V and 6 bases from J, leaving 11 bases between. The CDR3 consists of 14 residues. Here the CDR3 reads CASSYSLAGDGYTF. The CDR3 bases are TGTGCCAGCAGTTACTCGTTGGCTGGGGATGGCTACACCTTC.

The table lists this clonotype with a few counts. The chain employs TRBV2 and TRBJ2-1; possible D gene TRBD2, 6 bases. CDR3 size: 15 residues. Germline CDR1 reads SNHLY; CDR2 reads FYNNEI. The V end lost 3 bases, the J end lost 5 bases, and 14 bases lay between the germline ends. CDR3 amino acids: CASSDPRESDNEQFF. The CDR3 DNA sequence: TGTGCCAGCAGTGACCCTCGGGAGAGTGACAATGAGCAGTTCTTC.

This clonotype was seen a handful of times. The rearrangement uses TRBV11-2 and TRBJ2-7; D might be TRBD1 or TRBD2, each matching 5 bases. This CDR3 region has 17 residues. V was pared by 1 base and J by 0 bases, with 16 bases between. Germline CDR1 SGHAT, CDR2 FQNNGV. The CDR3 coding sequence is TGTGCCAGCAGCTTAGTAGGGGCGGGCTCTCCCTCCTACGAGCAGTACTTC. It translates to CASSLVGAGSPSYEQYF.

This clonotype occurred a few times. The genes are TRBV15 and TRBJ2-3; D is ambiguous. Trimming removed 0 bases at V and 0 bases at J, with 13 bases between. Germline lookup yields CDR1 LNHNV and CDR2 YYDKDF (reference sequence). This CDR3 has 17 amino acids. CDR3 in DNA: TGTGCCACCAGCAGAGACCCACCGGGCAGTAGCACAGATACGCAGTATTTT. Protein sequence: CATSRDPPGSSTDTQYF.

This clonotype was counted a few times. The chain has TRBV25-1 and TRBJ2-2, with D possibly being TRBD1 (5 bases). The germline V gene encodes CDR1 MGHDK and CDR2 SYGVNS. The V gene lost 4 bases and the J gene lost 5 bases, with 11 bases spanning the gap. The CDR3 consists of 14 residues. The CDR3 sequence is CASSGDSPTGELFF. CDR3 nucleotide sequence: TGTGCCAGCAGTGGTGACAGTCCTACCGGGGAGCTGTTTTTT. The whole variable domain, remainder taken from reference TRBV25-1 and TRBJ2-2, is EADIYQTPRYLVIGTGKKITLECSQTMGHDKMYWYQQDPGMELHLIHYSYGVNSTEKGDLSSESTVSRIRTEHFPLTLESARPSHTSQYLCASSGDSPTGELFFGEGSRLTVL.

The rearrangement uses TRBV9 and TRBJ2-1; 9 bases line up with TRBD2. After removal of 0 bases from V and 7 bases from J, the junction contained 14 bases not matched to a gene. The length of the CDR3 is 18 residues. Per germline, CDR1 SGDLS and CDR2 YYNGEE. CDR3 residues: CASSVGPLAGGDRNEQFF. CDR3 DNA: TGTGCCAGCAGCGTAGGCCCCTTGGCGGGAGGGGATAGGAATGAGCAGTTCTTC.

This chain uses TRBV10-2 with TRBJ2-7; TRBD1 is a possible D gene (6 bases). The CDR3 has 14 amino acids. Germline V lookup: CDR1 WSHSY, CDR2 SAAADI. The V end was cut by 8 bases, the J end by 7 bases, with 21 bases between. CDR3 DNA sequence: TGCGCCAGCGCTCCTACCTTTAAGGGGGTTGAGCAGTACTTC. The encoded protein is CASAPTFKGVEQYF.

This clonotype has a count of ten or more. The rearrangement uses TRBV10-2 and TRBJ1-3; D remains unclear. Trimming cost V 6 bases and J 4 bases, with 10 bases left between them. The germline V gene has CDR1 WSHSY and CDR2 SAAADI. The CDR3 is 13 amino acids. The CDR3, as DNA: TGCGCCAGCAGCGATATTGGGGGAAACACCATATATTTT. The encoded protein is CASSDIGGNTIYF.

This clonotype was picked up a small number of times. CDR3 protein: CASSPSGKLTGELFF. CDR3 nucleotide sequence: TGTGCCAGCAGCCCTAGCGGGAAGCTCACCGGGGAGCTGTTTTTT. The chain uses TRBV5-4 and TRBJ2-2, with 9 bases identical to TRBD2. V was pared by 4 bases and J by 4 bases, with 5 bases of the junction left unmatched. The germline V gene has CDR1 SGHNT and CDR2 YYREEE (reference sequence). The CDR3 consists of 15 residues. Full variable domain (remainder filled in from reference TRBV5-4 and TRBJ2-2): ETGVTQSPTHLIKTRGQQVTLRCSSQSGHNTVSWYQQALGQGPQFIFQYYREEENGRGNFPPRFSGLQFPNYSSELNVNALELDDSALYLCASSPSGKLTGELFFGEGSRLTVL.

Details on this clonotype: This may stem from a read error, because a much larger clone lies one nucleotide away. This rearrangement joins TRBV12-3 or TRBV12-4 to TRBJ1-1; D gene ambiguous. Trimming removed 7 bases at V and 4 bases at J, with 10 bases between. The CDR3 has 12 amino acids. This CDR3 is CASKRCVTEAFF. CDR3 in DNA: TGTGCCAGCAAACGCTGTGTCACTGAAGCTTTCTTT.

The V and J genes are TRBV11-1 and TRBJ2-1; TRBD2 aligns across 7 bases. Germline V gene lookup returns CDR1 SGHAT and CDR2 FQDESV (reference sequence). V was clipped by 2 bases and J by 3 bases; unmatched bases: 16. CDR3 length: 19 residues. CDR3: CASSLRASGIYGDYNEQFF. In DNA form, the CDR3 reads TGTGCCAGCAGCTTAAGGGCTAGCGGTATTTACGGTGACTACAATGAGCAGTTCTTC.

This clonotype came up many times. The rearrangement joins TRBV29-1 to TRBJ2-7, with a tentative D call TRBD1 (6 bases). The germline CDR1 and CDR2 sequences are SQVTM and ANQGSEA. V lost 7 bases, J lost 3 bases, and 31 bases lay in between. The CDR3 has 18 amino acids. The CDR3 is CSAVGGLAKRSHHYEQYF. CDR3 nucleotides: TGCAGCGCCGTAGGGGGTCTTGCGAAGCGGAGCCACCACTACGAGCAGTACTTC.

This clonotype was counted ten times or more. The chain combines TRBV6-1 with TRBJ2-2, with D perhaps given as TRBD1 or TRBD2 (6 bases each). CDR3 length: 16 residues. V lost 6 bases and J lost 4, with 18 bases in between. Germline V CDR1 and CDR2: MNHNS, SASEGT. This chain's CDR3 is CASRRGLLDTTGELFF. The CDR3 DNA follows: TGTGCCAGCAGACGGGGGCTGCTCGACACCACCGGGGAGCTGTTTTTT.

V and J are TRBV29-1 and TRBJ2-3, with 9 bases identical to TRBD2. The V segment lost 4 bases and the J segment 6 bases; nucleotides outside the gene matches: 11. This CDR3 comprises 15 residues. CDR1 SQVTM and CDR2 ANQGSEA come from the germline V gene. The CDR3 bases are TGCAGCGTTGGCCTGGCTAGCGGGGCCGGGGATACGCAGTATTTT. It codes for CSVGLASGAGDTQYF.

This clonotype was observed a few times. The rearrangement links TRBV12-3 or TRBV12-4 to TRBJ1-4; TRBD1 matches 9 bases. V was clipped by 6 bases and J by 10 bases; unmatched bases: 9. CDR3 length: 14 residues. The CDR3 region has the DNA TGTGCCAGCAGACCCCCGGGACAGGGCGGAAAACTGTTTTTT. Translated, it gives CASRPPGQGGKLFF.

The chain employs TRBV29-1 and TRBJ1-2; D gene ambiguous. Trimming took 6 bases from V and 2 from J, leaving 16 bases between them. Per the germline V gene, CDR1 is SQVTM and CDR2 is ANQGSEA. The CDR3 has 14 residues. The CDR3 loop reads CSVVMGPQNYGYTF. The DNA of the CDR3 is TGCAGCGTCGTCATGGGTCCTCAAAACTATGGCTACACCTTC.

This clonotype was detected a few times. This sequence joins TRBV9 and TRBJ1-5, with D unresolved. From germline, CDR1 is SGDLS and CDR2 YYNGEE. Trimming removed 3 bases at V and 7 bases at J, with 17 bases between. There are 15 residues in the CDR3. This chain's CDR3 is CASSAGLSGGQPQHF. In DNA form, the CDR3 reads TGTGCCAGCAGCGCCGGACTGTCAGGAGGACAGCCCCAGCATTTT.

CDR3 sequence (DNA): TGCGCCAGCAGCCCGTGGCCGGACAGTTACGAGCAGTACGTC. This gives the protein CASSPWPDSYEQYV. The V and J genes are TRBV4-1 and TRBJ2-7; D might be TRBD1 (6 bases). The CDR3 covers 14 residues. V was pared by 4 bases and J by 4 bases, with 14 bases between. Germline V gives CDR1 MGHRA, CDR2 YSYEKL.

The chain joins TRBV4-2 to TRBJ2-5, with 10 bases that match TRBD2. Germline V lookup: CDR1 LGHNA, CDR2 YNFKEQ. The CDR3 spans 15 residues. Trimming removed 2 bases from V and 4 bases from J; junction bases left unmatched: 4. CDR3 protein: CASSQQRTSGETQYF. Here the CDR3 DNA reads TGTGCCAGCAGCCAACAAAGGACTAGCGGAGAGACCCAGTACTTC.

Many counts were recorded for this clonotype. V gene TRBV7-9 combines with J gene TRBJ2-5; possible D gene TRBD1, 6 bases. CDR1 and CDR2 from the germline V gene are SEHNR and FQNEAQ (reference sequence). V was clipped by 4 bases and J by 2 bases, with 14 bases between them. The CDR3 covers 15 residues. The CDR3: CASSSLGDTQETQYF. DNA of the CDR3: TGTGCCAGCAGCTCTCTGGGGGACACTCAAGAGACCCAGTACTTC. The whole variable domain, remainder taken from reference TRBV7-9 and TRBJ2-5, is DTGVSQNPRHKITKRGQNVTFRCDPISEHNRLYWYRQTLGQGPEFLTYFQNEAQLEKSRLLSDRFSAERPKGSFSTLEIQRTEQGDSAMYLCASSSLGDTQETQYFGPGTRLLVL.

This clonotype showed up just a few times. The V gene is TRBV5-1, the J gene TRBJ2-7, with a possible D match to TRBD1 (6 bases). V lost 10 bases and J 2 bases, leaving 19 bases between the germline ends. The germline V gene has CDR1 SGHRS and CDR2 YFSETQ. The CDR3 is 14 amino acids. As DNA, the CDR3 is TGCGCCTCTAGGACAGTCCGGTCGGCCTACGAGCAGTACTTC. It specifies CASRTVRSAYEQYF.

The chain links TRBV2 to TRBJ2-3, with TRBD2 matching 12 bases. The CDR3 runs to 16 residues. V gave up 7 bases and J gave up 3 bases; unmatched junction bases: 8. Germline V gives CDR1 SNHLY, CDR2 FYNNEI. For the CDR3, the DNA is TGTGCCAGCATTCGGACTAGCGGGGTGATTACAGATACGCAGTATTTT. It codes for CASIRTSGVITDTQYF.

This clonotype was counted ten times or more. This chain links TRBV29-1 with TRBJ2-3; 11 bases map to TRBD2. Unmatched junction bases numbered 3, after V lost 4 bases and J lost 3 bases. The CDR3 consists of 14 residues. Germline V gene data show CDR1 as SQVTM and CDR2 as ANQGSEA. This CDR3 reads CSVAPSGGTDTQYF. Written as DNA, the CDR3 is TGCAGCGTTGCCCCTAGCGGGGGGACAGATACGCAGTATTTT.

This clonotype has at least ten counts. The chain carries TRBV4-1 and TRBJ2-1; possible D gene TRBD1, 5 bases. V was trimmed by 0 bases and J by 1 base, leaving 13 bases between them. CDR1 and CDR2 (germline): MGHRA, YSYEKL. The CDR3 runs to 17 residues. CDR3 coding DNA: TGCGCCAGCAGCCAAGATCAAGGCAGGGCATCCTACAATGAGCAGTTCTTC. As protein: CASSQDQGRASYNEQFF.

This clonotype was seen many times. The chain recombines TRBV29-1 with TRBJ1-2; possible D gene TRBD1, 6 bases. The V gene's germline CDR1 is SQVTM and CDR2 ANQGSEA. This CDR3 spans 12 amino acids. Trimming removed 4 bases at V and 2 bases at J, with 8 bases between. CDR3 region: CSVAGANYGYTF. The CDR3 bases are TGCAGCGTTGCGGGGGCGAACTATGGCTACACCTTC.